The 18 T cell receptor beta chains below were found in one sample sequenced in a study of cytomegalovirus exposure and HLA in healthy donors. 60 Vbeta and 13 Jbeta primers were used in PCR. TCRdb's copy holds only in-frame clones and misses some; the assay was immunoSEQ multiplex PCR. Among roughly 100,000 clones listed, around 60% were seen once. Sequenced input: PBMCs. The receptors originated from a human donor in good health.

V is TRBV6-5 and J is TRBJ2-1; 10 nucleotides agree with TRBD2. V lost 6 bases to trimming and J lost 5 bases; unmatched junction nucleotides: 4. This CDR3 has 14 amino acids. Germline CDR1 and CDR2: MNHEY and SVGAGI. In DNA, the CDR3 is TGTGCCAGCAGCCTAGCGGGAGTGGACAATGAGCAGTTCTTC. This sequence encodes CASSLAGVDNEQFF.

The V call is TRBV7-8, the J call TRBJ1-1; D uncertain. CDR3 length: 13 amino acids. Germline CDR1 reads SGHVS; CDR2 reads FQNEAQ. Deletions cut 3 bases from V and 1 base from J, with 6 bases between. CDR3 coding DNA: TGTGCCAGCAGCTTGTCCTCGAACACTGAAGCTTTCTTT. This gives the protein CASSLSSNTEAFF.

This CDR3 reads CASSPDIFGYTF. The DNA for the CDR3 is TGCGCCAGCAGCCCTGACATCTTTGGCTACACCTTC. The chain couples TRBV5-1 to TRBJ1-2; D gene unclear. CDR1 is SGHRS and CDR2 is YFSETQ in the germline V gene. The CDR3 sequence is 12 residues long. With 4 bases removed from V and 7 bases from J, the gap between germline ends came to 11 bases.

J is TRBJ2-3 and V is TRBV7-9; TRBD2 aligns across 8 bases. Per germline, CDR1 SEHNR and CDR2 FQNEAQ (reference sequence). Trimming at V came to 5 bases and at J to 2 bases, leaving 6 bases not matched to a gene. CDR3 length: 15 residues. Here the CDR3 DNA reads TGTGCCAGCAGCCCTAATAGCGGGGCCACAGATACGCAGTATTTT. Translation gives CASSPNSGATDTQYF. Looking up the rest from reference TRBV7-9 and TRBJ2-3 gives the full variable domain: DTGVSQNPRHKITKRGQNVTFRCDPISEHNRLYWYRQTLGQGPEFLTYFQNEAQLEKSRLLSDRFSAERPKGSFSTLEIQRTEQGDSAMYLCASSPNSGATDTQYFGPGTRLTVL.

V and J are TRBV6-5 and TRBJ2-5; 7 nucleotides match TRBD1. Looked up from germline, CDR1 is MNHEY and CDR2 is SVGAGI. This CDR3 region has 15 residues. V trimming: 0 bases; J trimming: 3 bases; junction bases outside the gene matches: 4. CDR3: CASSYSLGTEETQYF. DNA for the CDR3: TGTGCCAGCAGTTACTCTCTCGGGACAGAAGAGACCCAGTACTTC.

Only a few counts were recorded for this clone. The chain is built from TRBV19 and TRBJ2-3, with 8 bases lining up with TRBD2. Germline CDR1 is LNHDA and CDR2 is SQIVND (reference sequence). CDR3 size: 14 residues. V trimming: 7 bases; J trimming: 1 base; junction bases outside the gene matches: 4. The CDR3 DNA sequence: TGTGCCAGTACCCCGGGACTAGGCACAGATACGCAGTATTTT. It specifies CASTPGLGTDTQYF.

The chain recombines TRBV7-2 with TRBJ2-1; 12 positions match TRBD2. The CDR3 runs to 16 residues. Per germline, CDR1 SGHTA and CDR2 FQGNSA. Trimming cost V 1 base and J 7 bases; bases outside gene matches: 5. CDR3 region: CASSLGPGLAGNEQFF. The CDR3 nucleotides read TGTGCCAGCAGCTTAGGGCCGGGACTAGCGGGTAATGAGCAGTTCTTC. Full variable domain (missing parts from reference TRBV7-2 and TRBJ2-1): GAGVSQSPSNKVTEKGKDVELRCDPISGHTALYWYRQSLGQGLEFLIYFQGNSAPDKSGLPSDRFSAERTGGSVSTLTIQRTQQEDSAVYLCASSLGPGLAGNEQFFGPGTRLTVL.

This sequence joins TRBV6-1 and TRBJ2-7; possibly TRBD2 for D (6 bases). Looked up from germline, CDR1 is MNHNS and CDR2 is SASEGT. The CDR3 sequence is 16 residues long. The germline V and J ends were trimmed by 0 bases and 2 bases, with 14 bases remaining between them. CDR3 residues: CASSEAYGRKPYEQYF. As DNA, the CDR3 is TGTGCCAGCAGTGAAGCGTACGGGAGAAAACCCTACGAGCAGTACTTC.

V usage is TRBV10-3 and J usage is TRBJ2-1; 11 nucleotides align to TRBD2. The germline V gene has CDR1 ENHRY and CDR2 SYGVKD. This CDR3 is built from 15 residues. The J segment lost 11 bases and the V segment lost 4 bases, leaving 10 bases of the junction unmatched. The CDR3 here is CAISAGTSGLSKQFF. The DNA of the CDR3 is TGTGCCATCAGTGCAGGGACTAGCGGCCTCTCGAAGCAGTTCTTC.

Comment on this clone: Other DNA sequences within the sample encode an identical CDR3. DNA of the CDR3: TGCGCCAGCAGCCAAGACAGGGGTCGTGGTGAAAAACTGTTTTTT. This sequence encodes CASSQDRGRGEKLFF. The rearrangement links TRBV4-1 to TRBJ1-4; weak D call: TRBD1 (6 bases). The CDR3 contains 15 residues. V lost 0 bases to trimming and J lost 7 bases, with 12 bases between them. Germline V gene data show CDR1 as MGHRA and CDR2 as YSYEKL.

In the case of this clone: One junction end does not reproduce the germline sequence, and a read error may be involved. The chain employs TRBV7-7 and TRBJ2-2; TRBD2 agrees at 9 bases. CDR3 length: 19 residues. Germline lookup yields CDR1 SSHAT and CDR2 FNYEAQ (reference sequence). The CDR3 DNA sequence: TGTGCTAGCAGCCTTACGAATCCCCTTAGCGGGAGAAACACCGGGGAGCTGTTTTTT. Translation gives CASSLTNPLSGRNTGELFF.

The chain carries TRBV2 and TRBJ2-1; D is possibly TRBD1 (6 bases). This CDR3 comprises 13 residues. The V end was cut by 6 bases, the J end by 4 bases, with 10 bases between. CDR1 SNHLY and CDR2 FYNNEI come from the germline V gene. CDR3 amino acids: CASSEQGYNEQFF. Written as DNA, the CDR3 is TGTGCCAGCAGCGAACAGGGTTACAATGAGCAGTTCTTC. Supplemented by reference TRBV2 and TRBJ2-1, the full variable domain reads EPEVTQTPSHQVTQMGQEVILRCVPISNHLYFYWYRQILGQKVEFLVSFYNNEISEKSEIFDDQFSVERPDGSNFTLKIRSTKLEDSAMYFCASSEQGYNEQFFGPGTRLTVL.

The chain employs TRBV10-3 and TRBJ2-3; 14 bases fit TRBD2. CDR3 length: 18 residues. V gave up 2 bases and J gave up 4 bases; unmatched junction bases: 8. CDR1 ENHRY and CDR2 SYGVKD come from the germline V gene. The CDR3 nucleotides read TGTGCCATCAGTGAGGGGGGACTAGCGGGAGACCTCCCAGATACGCAGTATTTT. Its translation is CAISEGGLAGDLPDTQYF.

The chain carries TRBV5-1 and TRBJ2-4; no clear D gene. Germline V gene lookup returns CDR1 SGHRS and CDR2 YFSETQ. V lost 4 bases and J lost 8, with 22 bases in between. The CDR3 runs 16 residues. CDR3 sequence reads: CASSAYSRVGIDIQYF. The CDR3 nucleotides are TGCGCCAGCAGCGCCTACAGCCGAGTTGGTATAGACATTCAGTACTTC.

The V and J genes are TRBV27 and TRBJ2-7; perhaps TRBD2 as D (6 bases). The CDR3 is 15 residues long. The germline V gene encodes CDR1 MNHEY and CDR2 SMNVEV (reference sequence). Trimming removed 8 bases at V and 7 bases at J, with 24 bases between. The CDR3 region has the DNA TGTGCCAGCCGGGACGGGGGTCATCTGGACTCTGAGCAGTACTTC. Protein product: CASRDGGHLDSEQYF.

This clone was picked up a small number of times. V is TRBV7-8 and J is TRBJ1-4, with D perhaps TRBD1 (6 bases). The V end was cut by 5 bases, the J end by 7 bases, with 14 bases between. The CDR3 loop spans 14 amino acids. Germline CDR1 and CDR2: SGHVS and FQNEAQ. The CDR3 DNA reads TGTGCCAGCAGCCCATCAGGGGAGGGTGAAAAACTGTTTTTT. Protein sequence: CASSPSGEGEKLFF.

The chain couples TRBV6-1 to TRBJ2-7; the D gene is possibly TRBD1 (6 bases). This CDR3 is built from 14 residues. V lost 2 bases and J 6 bases, leaving 14 bases between the germline ends. CDR1 is MNHNS and CDR2 is SASEGT in the germline V gene. In nucleotides, the CDR3 is TGTGCCAGCAGTGAACTTTGGGCAGGGGCCGAGCAGTACTTC. This translates into CASSELWAGAEQYF.

The chain employs TRBV5-1 and TRBJ2-5; 12 bases align to TRBD2. The J call may be wrong; the DNA end is better matched by TRBJ2-7. The CDR3 spans 16 residues. CDR1 SGHRS and CDR2 YFSETQ come from the germline V gene. The CDR3 sequence: CASSLGLAGGPYEQYF. In DNA, the CDR3 is TGCGCCAGCAGCTTGGGGCTAGCGGGAGGGCCGTACGAGCAGTACTTC.